Listed here are 32 T cell receptor beta chains from one sample, sequenced in a study of T cells in Graves' hyperthyroidism and ophthalmopathy. RNA transcripts were the template for amplifying TCR beta CDR3 regions. A first-round RT-PCR of the TCR CDR3 used the HTBI primer set. TCRdb re-called the multiplex PCR reads with MiXCR, one entry per CDR3 protein. The data hold some 400,000 distinct CDR3 sequences, with about 19% observed a single time. Sequencing was done on a sample of blood. These TCRs come from a woman aged 18-35 years with Graves' hyperthyroidism.

This clonotype was seen ten or more times. This sequence joins TRBV29-1 and TRBJ1-1; the D is unclear. The CDR3 totals 11 residues. V gave up 4 bases and J gave up 5 bases, with 8 bases separating them. CDR1 is SQVTM, CDR2 ANQGSEA, per germline. The CDR3: CSVVSVTEAFF. The CDR3 DNA reads as TGCAGCGTTGTATCGGTGACTGAAGCTTTCTTT. Based on the CDR3 plus reference TRBV29-1 and TRBJ1-1, the full variable domain is SAVISQKPSRDICQRGTSLTIQCQVDSQVTMMFWYRQQPGQSLTLIATANQGSEATYESGFVIDKFPISRPNLTFSTLTVSNMSPEDSSIYLCSVVSVTEAFFGQGTRLTVV.

Only a few counts were recorded for this clonotype. The V and J genes are TRBV18 and TRBJ2-5; perhaps TRBD2 as D (5 bases). Per the germline V gene, CDR1 is KGHSH and CDR2 is LQKENI. V gave up 2 bases and J gave up 7 bases, with 11 bases separating them. This CDR3 region has 13 residues. Here the CDR3 reads CASSPIASGTQYF. The CDR3 DNA reads TGTGCCAGCTCACCAATCGCGAGCGGGACCCAGTACTTC.

At least ten counts were recorded for this clonotype. This sequence joins TRBV4-1 and TRBJ2-7; unclear D gene. Germline assignment: CDR1 MGHRA and CDR2 YSYEKL. The CDR3 sequence is 12 residues long. V dropped 2 bases and J dropped 9 bases, with 11 bases sitting between them. CDR3 loop: CASSQYTRPQYF. The CDR3 nucleotides read TGCGCCAGCAGCCAATACACGCGGCCGCAGTACTTC.

This clonotype showed up many times. The CDR3 DNA sequence: TGCGCCAGCAGCGCCAATTACGAAGGGGCCCACACCGGGGAGCTGTTTTTT. Amino acids: CASSANYEGAHTGELFF. The V gene is TRBV4-1, the J gene TRBJ2-2; D possibly corresponds to TRBD1 (5 bases). The CDR3 is made up of 17 amino acids. The germline gives CDR1 MGHRA, CDR2 YSYEKL. The germline V and J ends were trimmed by 5 bases and 3 bases, with 19 bases remaining between them.

This clonotype was observed many times. The chain combines TRBV13 with TRBJ1-2; 7 bases are shared with TRBD1. J gave up 2 bases and V 5 bases, and 14 bases lay outside the gene matches. Germline assignment: CDR1 PRHDT and CDR2 FYEKMQ (reference sequence). CDR3 length: 17 residues. The CDR3 sequence: CASSGRQGLILNYGYTF. The CDR3 DNA is TGTGCCAGCAGCGGCCGACAGGGCCTCATCTTAAACTATGGCTACACCTTC.

V gene TRBV20-1 combines with J gene TRBJ1-1, with D possibly TRBD1 on 5 matching bases. CDR3 length: 14 residues. Germline V gives CDR1 DFQATT, CDR2 SNEGSKA (reference sequence). V dropped 6 bases and J dropped 1 base, with 15 bases sitting between them. CDR3 DNA sequence: TGCAGTGCCACCCCAGGGAATGCGAACACTGAAGCTTTCTTT. It yields the protein CSATPGNANTEAFF.

Many counts were recorded for this clonotype. V usage is TRBV7-8 and J usage is TRBJ2-7; D is ambiguous. Germline values: CDR1 SGHVS, CDR2 FQNEAQ. This CDR3 has 12 amino acids. Trimming removed 5 bases at V and 3 bases at J, with 8 bases between. The CDR3 nucleotides are TGTGCCAGCAGCGACCACAGCTACGAGCAGTACTTC. Its protein is CASSDHSYEQYF.

This clonotype appeared many times. The chain recombines TRBV12-3 or TRBV12-4 with TRBJ2-7; D might be TRBD1 or TRBD2, each matching 5 bases. V was cut by 6 bases and J by 2 bases, with 20 bases left in between. The CDR3 covers 16 residues. The CDR3 is CASRLGTAELPYEQYF. CDR3 coding DNA: TGTGCCAGCAGACTCGGGACCGCTGAGTTACCCTACGAGCAGTACTTC.

The chain recombines TRBV4-1 with TRBJ1-1; no definite D call. The V gene lost 1 base and the J gene lost 8 bases, with 14 bases spanning the gap. In germline, CDR1 is MGHRA, CDR2 YSYEKL. The CDR3 spans 14 residues. The CDR3 sequence is CASSQASLLREAFF. The DNA of the CDR3 is TGCGCCAGCAGCCAAGCCAGCCTTCTTAGGGAAGCTTTCTTT.

The chain carries TRBV28 and TRBJ2-5, with D maybe TRBD1 (6 bases). CDR3 length: 14 residues. Germline CDR1 and CDR2: MDHEN and SYDVKM. V dropped 2 bases and J dropped 2 bases, with 9 bases sitting between them. For the CDR3, the DNA is TGTGCCAGCAGTTTACCCAGGGGACAAGAGACCCAGTACTTC. Protein: CASSLPRGQETQYF.

There are many counts of this clonotype. The rearrangement links TRBV7-8 to TRBJ2-7; D gene ambiguous. The V and J ends lost 1 base and 0 bases respectively, with 10 bases between them. CDR1 is SGHVS, CDR2 FQNEAQ, per germline. The CDR3 length is 15 residues. CDR3 protein: CASSLEGGSSYEQYF. DNA for the CDR3: TGTGCCAGCAGCTTAGAGGGTGGCAGCTCCTACGAGCAGTACTTC. Variable domain in full (rest from reference TRBV7-8 and TRBJ2-7): GAGVSQSPRYKVAKRGQDVALRCDPISGHVSLFWYQQALGQGPEFLTYFQNEAQLDKSGLPSDRFFAERPEGSVSTLKIQRTQQEDSAVYLCASSLEGGSSYEQYFGPGTRLTVT.

Many counts were recorded for this clonotype. The CDR3 is CASSEVVRTGGTYEQYF. For the CDR3, the DNA is TGTGCCAGCAGTGAAGTGGTGCGAACAGGGGGGACCTACGAGCAGTACTTC. The chain links TRBV2 to TRBJ2-7, with 8 bases matching TRBD1. Unmatched junction bases numbered 10, after V lost 1 base and J lost 2 bases. This CDR3 region has 17 residues. Germline CDR1 reads SNHLY; CDR2 reads FYNNEI.

The table lists this clonotype with many counts. The CDR3 region is CAISGTTASYEQYF. The CDR3 coding sequence is TGTGCCATCAGTGGCACTACAGCCTCCTACGAGCAGTACTTC. V usage is TRBV10-3 and J usage is TRBJ2-7; D not resolved. Germline-derived CDR1 and CDR2 are ENHRY and SYGVKD. V lost 4 bases and J 0 bases, leaving 10 bases between the germline ends. This CDR3 has 14 amino acids.

The chain combines TRBV11-2 with TRBJ2-7; TRBD2 matches 8 bases. V trimming: 0 bases; J trimming: 5 bases; junction bases outside the gene matches: 6. The germline CDR1 and CDR2 sequences are SGHAT and FQNNGV. The CDR3 has 15 residues. CDR3 nucleotides: TGTGCCAGCAGCTTAGACGCAGCGGGAGTAGACGAGCAGTACTTC. This sequence encodes CASSLDAAGVDEQYF.

J is TRBJ1-1 and V is TRBV4-2, with D uncertain. Between the trimmed V and J ends, which lost 0 bases and 4 bases, there was a span of 18 bases. Germline V gene sequence: CDR1 LGHNA, CDR2 YNFKEQ. The CDR3 covers 17 residues. The DNA of the CDR3 is TGTGCCAGCAGCCAAGATCGGTTAGGTCGACGGGGCACTGAAGCTTTCTTT. Protein sequence: CASSQDRLGRRGTEAFF.

This clonotype was observed many times. The V and J genes are TRBV12-3 or TRBV12-4 and TRBJ2-2, with D unresolved. V shed 8 bases and J shed 3 bases, with 10 bases lying between them. The CDR3 consists of 13 residues. CDR3 protein: CASELLHTGELFF. The CDR3 nucleotides read TGTGCCAGCGAACTACTACACACCGGGGAGCTGTTTTTT.

Regarding this clonotype: A much larger clone differs from this one at a single base, so this may be a read error. J is TRBJ1-2 and V is TRBV5-1; no firm D call. The CDR3 totals 16 residues. Germline lookup yields CDR1 SGHRS and CDR2 YFSETQ. The CDR3 spells CASSLSTVPANYGYSF. The CDR3 coding sequence is TGCGCCAGCAGCCTATCTACAGTGCCTGCTAACTATGGCTACAGCTTC.

This clonotype was seen at least ten times. This CDR3 is CASTRQVSYGYTF. In DNA, the CDR3 is TGTGCCAGCACCCGACAGGTGTCCTATGGCTACACCTTC. The chain couples TRBV2 to TRBJ1-2, with TRBD1 as a possible D gene (6 bases). Trimming took 7 bases from V and 4 from J, leaving 13 bases between them. The germline V gene has CDR1 SNHLY and CDR2 FYNNEI. The length of the CDR3 is 13 residues.

The table lists this clonotype with many counts. The junction departs from germline at one end; a sequencing error may be responsible. The chain joins TRBV7-7 to TRBJ2-7; 7 positions match TRBD1. Per the germline V gene, CDR1 is SSHAT and CDR2 is FNYEAQ (reference sequence). The CDR3 loop spans 13 amino acids. In DNA, the CDR3 is TGTGCTAGCAGCGTTGGACAGGCCTACGAGCAGTACTTC. Translating gives CASSVGQAYEQYF.

This clonotype occurred many times. This chain joins TRBV5-1 and TRBJ1-2; 8 nucleotides match TRBD1. V shed 4 bases, J shed 8 bases, and the junction held 10 bases outside the gene matches. CDR1 is SGHRS, CDR2 YFSETQ, per germline. The length of the CDR3 is 14 residues. CDR3: CASSPDRGREGYTF. CDR3 DNA sequence: TGCGCCAGCAGCCCCGACAGGGGCCGGGAGGGCTACACCTTC.

This clonotype was counted between two and nine times. The V and J genes are TRBV4-1 and TRBJ1-2; 8 nucleotides match TRBD1. The CDR3 totals 17 residues. The V segment lost 1 base and the J segment 4 bases; nucleotides outside the gene matches: 11. Germline CDR1 MGHRA, CDR2 YSYEKL. The CDR3 DNA reads as TGCGCCAGCAGCCAAGTCATTTCGATCAGGGGGCCCTATGGCTACACCTTC. Amino acid sequence: CASSQVISIRGPYGYTF.

This clonotype was detected ten times or more. V gene TRBV6-5 combines with J gene TRBJ1-6, with 9 bases that match TRBD1. CDR1 is MNHEY, CDR2 SVGAGI, per germline. Trimming at V came to 4 bases and at J to 14 bases, leaving 12 bases not matched to a gene. This CDR3 region has 15 residues. For the CDR3, the DNA is TGTGCCAGCAGTTCCGGGACAGGGAGACTTTTGACCCTCCACTTT. Translating it yields CASSSGTGRLLTLHF.

This clonotype appeared many times. This chain joins TRBV6-1 and TRBJ1-1, with D perhaps matching TRBD1 (5 bases). CDR3 size: 16 residues. Germline V gene sequence: CDR1 MNHNS, CDR2 SASEGT. The V end lost 8 bases, the J end lost 0 bases, and 19 bases lay between the germline ends. The CDR3 reads CASVGGTMLMNTEAFF. The DNA for the CDR3 is TGTGCCAGCGTCGGGGGGACCATGCTCATGAACACTGAAGCTTTCTTT.

The chain has TRBV7-9 and TRBJ1-1; D is ambiguous. Germline V gene sequence: CDR1 SEHNR, CDR2 FQNEAQ (reference sequence). CDR3 length equals 9 residues. Trimming took 10 bases from V and 11 from J, leaving 11 bases between them. The CDR3 spells CATDGAAFF. CDR3 nucleotides: TGTGCCACCGATGGTGCGGCTTTCTTT. The whole variable domain, filled in from reference TRBV7-9 and TRBJ1-1, reads DTGVSQNPRHKITKRGQNVTFRCDPISEHNRLYWYRQTLGQGPEFLTYFQNEAQLEKSRLLSDRFSAERPKGSFSTLEIQRTEQGDSAMYLCATDGAAFFGQGTRLTVV.

This clonotype has ten or more counts. The genes are TRBV7-9 and TRBJ2-2; D unresolved. Deletions cut 2 bases from V and 5 bases from J, with 9 bases between. CDR3 length: 14 residues. Germline CDR1 SEHNR, CDR2 FQNEAQ (reference sequence). The CDR3 sequence: CASSLRVWTGELFF. CDR3 in DNA: TGTGCCAGCAGCTTAAGGGTTTGGACCGGGGAGCTGTTTTTT.

This chain connects TRBV27 to TRBJ1-5, with TRBD1 matching over 7 bases. J was trimmed by 7 bases and V by 6 bases; bases with no gene match: 15. Germline values: CDR1 MNHEY, CDR2 SMNVEV (reference sequence). This CDR3 is 16 amino acids long. The CDR3 bases are TGTGCCAGCAGCCCCAGAGGACAGGTCATAAGGCAGCCCCAGCATTTT. Encoded protein: CASSPRGQVIRQPQHF.

As concerns this clonotype: A read error may explain this, as a much larger clone is one base away. The CDR3 end shows no conserved phenylalanine or tryptophan, and so a read error is likely. The chain employs TRBV2 and TRBJ1-1; D unclear. This CDR3 contains 13 residues. Germline CDR1 is SNHLY and CDR2 is FYNNEI. The V and J ends lost 3 bases and 1 base respectively, with 6 bases between them. CDR3 loop: CASSEPENTEAFV. Written as DNA, the CDR3 is TGTGCCAGCAGTGAGCCAGAGAACACTGAAGCTTTCGTT.

At least ten counts were recorded for this clonotype. The chain uses TRBV7-2 and TRBJ1-5; D uncertain. The germline CDR1 and CDR2 sequences are SGHTA and FQGNSA. CDR3 length: 15 amino acids. Trimming shortened V by 2 bases and J by 0 bases, and 8 bases separated the two germline ends. This CDR3 reads CASSLMADSNQPQHF. For the CDR3, the DNA is TGTGCCAGCAGCTTAATGGCAGATAGCAATCAGCCCCAGCATTTT.

Comments on this clonotype: A much larger clone lies one base from this, so it may be a read error. The rearrangement joins TRBV6-1 to TRBJ1-5; TRBD1 is a possible D gene (6 bases). The CDR3 covers 17 residues. The V gene's germline CDR1 is MNHNS and CDR2 SASEGT. Between the trimmed V and J ends, which lost 6 bases and 0 bases, there was a span of 18 bases. Here the CDR3 DNA reads TGTGCCAGCAGCCCTGGGTCAGGGGTGTTTAGCAATCAGCCCCAGCATTTT. It specifies CASSPGSGVFSNQPQHF.

This clonotype was recorded a few times. The gene calls are TRBV2 and TRBJ2-2, with 10 nucleotides matching TRBD1. The V segment lost 6 bases and the J segment 6 bases; nucleotides outside the gene matches: 10. The CDR3 sequence is 16 residues long. From germline, CDR1 is SNHLY and CDR2 FYNNEI. For the CDR3, the DNA is TGTGCCAGCAGGAGGAGTGGGACAGGGGCCCCCGGGGAGCTGTTTTTT. This codes for CASRRSGTGAPGELFF.

The chain uses TRBV7-2 and TRBJ2-7, with unresolved D. There are 13 residues in the CDR3. From germline, CDR1 is SGHTA and CDR2 FQGNSA. Trimming pared 4 bases from V and 2 bases from J, leaving 9 bases between. The DNA for the CDR3 is TGTGCCAGCAGCTCCAGACCGCCCTACGAGCAGTACTTC. This codes for CASSSRPPYEQYF.

This clonotype was detected many times. The V call is TRBV5-1, the J call TRBJ1-5; 7 bases are shared with TRBD1. After removal of 4 bases from V and 2 bases from J, the junction contained 6 bases not matched to a gene. The CDR3 covers 15 residues. CDR1 and CDR2 (germline): SGHRS, YFSETQ. The CDR3 region is CASSQSGQGNQPQHF. The CDR3, as DNA: TGCGCCAGCAGCCAATCTGGACAGGGCAATCAGCCCCAGCATTTT.